The clone carrying this T cell receptor beta chain was detected ten times or more. Its cognate antigen is unknown. The germline CDR1 and CDR2 sequences are SGHTA and FQGNSA. The V and J ends lost 2 bases and 8 bases, in that order; junction bases with no gene match: 6. The CDR3 runs to 14 residues. This sample was taken from a study of Graves' ophthalmopathy and Graves' hyperthyroidism. General study results and limits: With 70.59% sensitivity and about 72% specificity, the model predicted ophthalmopathy progression.

Amplification from RNA transcripts yielded the TCR beta CDR3 regions. HTBI primers were used in a first-round RT-PCR, which preceded a second-round multiplex PCR. TCRdb analysed the multiplex PCR reads with MiXCR anew, one entry per CDR3 protein. Seen here are more than 1,000,000 distinct CDR3 sequences, around a third observed once, and the top ten hold around 10%. The sequenced material came from peripheral blood or thyroid tissue (not recorded which). This sequence was found in an adult man with Graves' hyperthyroidism. The rearrangement uses TRBV7-2 and TRBJ1-5, with 7 nucleotides matching TRBD1. CDR3 amino acids: CASSLTRGLEPQHF. DNA of the CDR3: TGTGCCAGCAGCTTAACGAGGGGGCTAGAGCCCCAGCATTTT. Using reference TRBV7-2 and TRBJ1-5 for the parts outside the CDR3, the full variable domain is GAGVSQSPSNKVTEKGKDVELRCDPISGHTALYWYRQSLGQGLEFLIYFQGNSAPDKSGLPSDRFSAERTGGSVSTLTIQRTQQEDSAVYLCASSLTRGLEPQHFGDGTRLSIL.